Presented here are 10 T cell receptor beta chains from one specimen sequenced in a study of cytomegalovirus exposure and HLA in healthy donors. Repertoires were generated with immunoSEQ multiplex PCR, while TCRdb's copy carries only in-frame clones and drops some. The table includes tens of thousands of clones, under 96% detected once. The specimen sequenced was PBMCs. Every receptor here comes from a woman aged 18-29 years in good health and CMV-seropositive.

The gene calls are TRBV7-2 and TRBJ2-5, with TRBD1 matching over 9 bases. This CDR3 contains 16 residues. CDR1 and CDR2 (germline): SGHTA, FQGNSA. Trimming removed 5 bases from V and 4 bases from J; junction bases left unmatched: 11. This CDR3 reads CASSPGTGFRGETQYF. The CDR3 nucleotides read TGTGCCAGCAGCCCCGGGACAGGGTTTAGGGGAGAGACCCAGTACTTC.

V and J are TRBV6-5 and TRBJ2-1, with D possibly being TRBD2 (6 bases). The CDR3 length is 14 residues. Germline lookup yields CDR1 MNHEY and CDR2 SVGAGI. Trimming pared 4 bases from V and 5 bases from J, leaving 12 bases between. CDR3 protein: CASSFGRDHNEQFF. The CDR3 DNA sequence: TGTGCCAGCAGTTTTGGGCGGGATCACAATGAGCAGTTCTTC.

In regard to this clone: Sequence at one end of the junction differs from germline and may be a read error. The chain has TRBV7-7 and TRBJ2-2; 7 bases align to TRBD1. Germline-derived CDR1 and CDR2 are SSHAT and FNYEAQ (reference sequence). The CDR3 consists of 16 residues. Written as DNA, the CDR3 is TGTGCTAGCAGCTTACAGGGGTCAGCGAACACCGGGGAGCTGTTTTTT. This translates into CASSLQGSANTGELFF.

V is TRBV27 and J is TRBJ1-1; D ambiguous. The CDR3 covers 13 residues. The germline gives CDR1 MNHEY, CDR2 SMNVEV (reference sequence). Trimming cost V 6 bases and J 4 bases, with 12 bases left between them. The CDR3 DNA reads TGTGCCAGCAGACGTAGACTGCTCACTGAAGCTTTCTTT. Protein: CASRRRLLTEAFF.

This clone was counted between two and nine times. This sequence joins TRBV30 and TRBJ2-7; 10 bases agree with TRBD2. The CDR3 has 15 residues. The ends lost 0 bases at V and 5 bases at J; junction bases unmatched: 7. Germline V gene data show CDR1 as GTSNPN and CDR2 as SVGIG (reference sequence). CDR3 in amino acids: CAWSVAGGPRDEQYF. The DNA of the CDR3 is TGTGCCTGGAGTGTAGCGGGAGGGCCGAGGGACGAGCAGTACTTC.

The CDR3 spells CASRLTDTQYF. CDR3 sequence (DNA): TGTGCCAGTAGATTGACAGATACGCAGTATTTT. The chain has TRBV27 and TRBJ2-3; D not resolved. Germline V CDR1 and CDR2: MNHEY, SMNVEV (reference sequence). With 9 bases removed from V and 3 bases from J, the gap between germline ends came to 7 bases. The CDR3 covers 11 residues.

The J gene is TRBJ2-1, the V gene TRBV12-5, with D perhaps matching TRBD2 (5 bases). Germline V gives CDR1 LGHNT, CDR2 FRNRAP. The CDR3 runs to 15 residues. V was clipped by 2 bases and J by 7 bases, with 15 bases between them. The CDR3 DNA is TGTGCTAGTGGTTTGACCAACCTCGGCGGGAATGAGCAGTTCTTC. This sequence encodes CASGLTNLGGNEQFF.

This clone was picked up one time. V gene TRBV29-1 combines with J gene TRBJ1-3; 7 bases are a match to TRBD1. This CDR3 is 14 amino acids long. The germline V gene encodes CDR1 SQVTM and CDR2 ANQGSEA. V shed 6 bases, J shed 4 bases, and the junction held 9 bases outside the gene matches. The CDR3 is CSVSAGTEGNTIYF. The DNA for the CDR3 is TGCAGCGTGTCAGCCGGGACAGAAGGAAACACCATATATTTT. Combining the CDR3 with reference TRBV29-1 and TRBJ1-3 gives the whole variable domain SAVISQKPSRDICQRGTSLTIQCQVDSQVTMMFWYRQQPGQSLTLIATANQGSEATYESGFVIDKFPISRPNLTFSTLTVSNMSPEDSSIYLCSVSAGTEGNTIYFGEGSWLTVV.

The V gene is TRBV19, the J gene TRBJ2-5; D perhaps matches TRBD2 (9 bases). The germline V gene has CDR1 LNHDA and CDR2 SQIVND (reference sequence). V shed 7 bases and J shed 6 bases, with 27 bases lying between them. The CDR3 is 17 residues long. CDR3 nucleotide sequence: TGTGCCAGTATGGGGACAGGAGCTAGCGGGAATTGGAAGACCCAGTACTTC. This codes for CASMGTGASGNWKTQYF.

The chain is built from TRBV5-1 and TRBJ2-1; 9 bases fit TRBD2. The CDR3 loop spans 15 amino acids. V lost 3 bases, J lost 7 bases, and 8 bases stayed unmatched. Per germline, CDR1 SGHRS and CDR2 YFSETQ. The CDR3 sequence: CASSSSGLARNEQFF. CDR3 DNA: TGCGCCAGCAGCTCCTCAGGACTAGCGCGTAATGAGCAGTTCTTC.